Following are 21 T cell receptor beta chains from one sample sequenced in a study of CD8 T cells in ankylosing spondylitis. Their antigens are not known. General study points: A TCR beta motif made of eight highly homologous variants seemed typical of ankylosing spondylitis blood.

TCRdb ran MiXCR on the 5' RACE reads and lists one entry per CDR3 protein. In the table there are over 400,000 distinct CDR3 sequences, roughly a quarter of which are singletons. Sequencing input: blood, either unsorted or a sorted T cell fraction (not recorded which). These receptors were taken from a male donor with ankylosing spondylitis.

In its sample, this clonotype was seen many times. The CDR3 DNA reads TGTGCCAGCAGAGGGGACAGGACCAAAAACATTCAGTACTTC. Translating gives CASRGDRTKNIQYF. The rearrangement links TRBV12-3 or TRBV12-4 to TRBJ2-4; 8 bases map to TRBD1. Trimming at V came to 6 bases and at J to 2 bases, leaving 3 bases not matched to a gene. There are 14 residues in the CDR3.

In this sample, this clonotype turned up once. The rearrangement uses TRBV4-1 and TRBJ2-7; TRBD2 matches 14 bases. The germline gives CDR1 MGHRA, CDR2 YSYEKL. The CDR3 length is 15 residues. The junction had 7 bases not matched to a gene; V was cut back by 5 bases and J by 7 bases. CDR3: CASSWGLAGAREQYF. As DNA, the CDR3 is TGCGCCAGCAGCTGGGGACTAGCGGGAGCTCGTGAGCAGTACTTC.

With respect to this clonotype: At one of its ends the junction is not consistent with the germline gene, which may arise from a read error. The V and J genes are TRBV2 and TRBJ2-2, with 7 positions matching TRBD2. CDR1 and CDR2 from the germline V gene are SNHLY and FYNNEI. The CDR3 is 16 residues long. The CDR3 bases are TGTGCCAGCAAAGGCAGGGAACTAGCGAACGCCGGGGAGCTGTTTTTT. Its translation: CASKGRELANAGELFF.

The rearrangement links TRBV7-9 to TRBJ1-2, with a tentative D call TRBD1 (5 bases). CDR1 and CDR2 (germline): SEHNR, FQNEAQ (reference sequence). This CDR3 region has 14 residues. The germline V and J ends were trimmed by 7 bases and 7 bases, with 19 bases remaining between them. CDR3 protein: CASNNQALRGGYTF. The CDR3 DNA reads TGTGCCAGCAATAACCAGGCCCTTAGGGGTGGCTACACCTTC. Full variable domain (missing parts from reference TRBV7-9 and TRBJ1-2): DTGVSQNPRHKITKRGQNVTFRCDPISEHNRLYWYRQTLGQGPEFLTYFQNEAQLEKSRLLSDRFSAERPKGSFSTLEIQRTEQGDSAMYLCASNNQALRGGYTFGSGTRLTVV.

V is TRBV7-2 and J is TRBJ1-3; no reliable D call. This CDR3 spans 16 amino acids. The germline gives CDR1 SGHTA, CDR2 FQGNSA. V dropped 5 bases and J dropped 0 bases, with 14 bases sitting between them. The CDR3 DNA reads TGTGCCAGCAGCCTGATCGGACGGTCCTCTGGAAACACCATATATTTT. It yields the protein CASSLIGRSSGNTIYF. The variable domain in full, with the rest retrieved from reference TRBV7-2 and TRBJ1-3, is GAGVSQSPSNKVTEKGKDVELRCDPISGHTALYWYRQSLGQGLEFLIYFQGNSAPDKSGLPSDRFSAERTGGSVSTLTIQRTQQEDSAVYLCASSLIGRSSGNTIYFGEGSWLTVV.

The DNA of the CDR3 is TGCAGTGCTGCCCGGGACATGAACACTGAAGCTTTCTTT. Translation: CSAARDMNTEAFF. V and J are TRBV20-1 and TRBJ1-1; D possibly corresponds to TRBD1 (6 bases). V was pared by 5 bases and J by 0 bases, with 10 bases between. The germline gives CDR1 DFQATT, CDR2 SNEGSKA (reference sequence). The CDR3 has 13 amino acids.

This clonotype turned up a few times. This chain joins TRBV5-1 and TRBJ2-1, with TRBD2 identical over 10 bases. The CDR3 extends over 17 amino acids. V was pared by 3 bases and J by 6 bases, with 12 bases of the junction left unmatched. Germline assignment: CDR1 SGHRS and CDR2 YFSETQ. CDR3 nucleotides: TGCGCCAGCAGCTGGATTATAGCGGGAGGATCGGGCAATGAGCAGTTCTTC. It specifies CASSWIIAGGSGNEQFF.

V gene TRBV2 combines with J gene TRBJ2-1; 11 bases are a match to TRBD2. The junction had 7 bases not matched to a gene; V was cut back by 6 bases and J by 6 bases. The CDR3 consists of 15 residues. Germline V lookup: CDR1 SNHLY, CDR2 FYNNEI. The CDR3 is CASRPLAGVSNEQFF. CDR3 bases: TGTGCCAGCAGACCACTAGCGGGAGTTAGCAATGAGCAGTTCTTC.

This clonotype was seen a single time. The CDR3 loop is CASSQLGLPGDEQYV. The CDR3 DNA reads as TGTGCCAGCAGTCAACTAGGCCTACCTGGGGACGAGCAGTACGTC. The J gene is TRBJ2-7, the V gene TRBV11-2; a weak D match, TRBD2 (5 bases). V lost 6 bases, J lost 5 bases, and 20 bases lay in between. The CDR3 extends over 15 amino acids. The germline CDR1 and CDR2 sequences are SGHAT and FQNNGV.

As to this clonotype: A much larger clone is a single base away; this may be a read error. V usage is TRBV28 and J usage is TRBJ2-1; no clear D gene. Germline V gives CDR1 MDHEN, CDR2 SYDVKM. This CDR3 is built from 13 residues. With 8 bases removed from V and 7 bases from J, the gap between germline ends came to 15 bases. CDR3 coding DNA: TGTGCCAGCGGTTCTAACCTCCGAAATGAGCAGTTCTTC. It codes for CASGSNLRNEQFF.

The V gene is TRBV29-1, the J gene TRBJ1-2; D remains unclear. Germline-derived CDR1 and CDR2 are SQVTM and ANQGSEA. This CDR3 is 13 amino acids long. Trimming stripped 7 bases from V and 5 bases from J, with 17 bases between. The CDR3 DNA reads as TGCAGCGCCTCGACCTCAACGGGGTATGGCTACACCTTC. The encoded protein is CSASTSTGYGYTF.

The CDR3 DNA sequence: TGCGCCAGCAGCTTGGCTAGGTCATCCGCGGATACGCAGTATTTT. Protein: CASSLARSSADTQYF. The rearrangement joins TRBV5-1 to TRBJ2-3, with D uncertain. Trimming stripped 0 bases from V and 6 bases from J, with 14 bases between. The CDR3 covers 15 residues. Germline CDR1 and CDR2: SGHRS and YFSETQ.

V gene TRBV20-1 combines with J gene TRBJ1-5, with D maybe TRBD1 (5 bases). Germline CDR1 is DFQATT and CDR2 is SNEGSKA (reference sequence). The CDR3 contains 14 residues. Deletions cut 0 bases from V and 7 bases from J, with 13 bases between. CDR3 sequence: CSARDHQGFQPQHF. The CDR3 nucleotides are TGCAGTGCTAGAGATCACCAGGGTTTCCAGCCCCAGCATTTT.

This clonotype was counted between two and nine times. V gene TRBV9 combines with J gene TRBJ2-1; no clear D. Germline V gives CDR1 SGDLS, CDR2 YYNGEE. Trimming pared 0 bases from V and 6 bases from J, leaving 10 bases between. CDR3 length equals 14 residues. The DNA of the CDR3 is TGTGCCAGCAGCGTAGGTCTCTATGGCAATGAGCAGTTCTTC. Translating gives CASSVGLYGNEQFF.

This clonotype was detected only a few times. V usage is TRBV7-9 and J usage is TRBJ2-1; 10 bases are a match to TRBD1. The CDR3 spans 15 residues. CDR1 and CDR2 from the germline V gene are SEHNR and FQNEAQ (reference sequence). V trimming: 5 bases; J trimming: 10 bases; junction bases outside the gene matches: 11. The CDR3: CASSVRDRGRLEQFF. The CDR3 DNA is TGTGCCAGCAGCGTCCGGGACAGGGGAAGATTGGAGCAGTTCTTC.

A few counts support this clonotype. The chain couples TRBV18 to TRBJ2-1, with D uncertain. Looked up from germline, CDR1 is KGHSH and CDR2 is LQKENI. Trimming shortened V by 5 bases and J by 10 bases, and 15 bases separated the two germline ends. The CDR3 loop spans 13 amino acids. The CDR3: CASSTTGSEEQFF. CDR3 in DNA: TGTGCCAGCTCAACGACTGGGTCGGAGGAGCAGTTCTTC.

The rearrangement uses TRBV9 and TRBJ2-5, with D perhaps matching TRBD2 (5 bases). The CDR3 extends over 13 amino acids. Germline V gene lookup returns CDR1 SGDLS and CDR2 YYNGEE. The ends were cut back, 8 bases at V and 1 base at J, with 12 bases in the middle. This CDR3 reads CASARDRQETQYF. Here the CDR3 DNA reads TGTGCCAGTGCCCGGGATCGCCAAGAGACCCAGTACTTC.

This clonotype was seen more than once but under ten times. This chain joins TRBV6-1 and TRBJ2-1; D is possibly TRBD1 (7 bases). CDR3 size: 14 residues. Trimming pared 6 bases from V and 9 bases from J, leaving 18 bases between. Germline lookup yields CDR1 MNHNS and CDR2 SASEGT. The CDR3 region has the DNA TGTGCCAGCAGGGAGGGGGCGGGCCCAGGTGAGCAGTTCTTC. Protein: CASREGAGPGEQFF.

This clonotype was picked up a small number of times. The V and J genes are TRBV7-2 and TRBJ2-1, with D possibly being TRBD2 (6 bases). The V and J ends lost 5 bases and 4 bases respectively, with 15 bases between them. Germline V gives CDR1 SGHTA, CDR2 FQGNSA. The CDR3 loop spans 15 amino acids. For the CDR3, the DNA is TGTGCCAGCAGCGGGGGGACGGGCAGATACAATGAGCAGTTCTTC. This gives the protein CASSGGTGRYNEQFF.

This clonotype occurred a few times. The chain carries TRBV12-3 or TRBV12-4 and TRBJ2-1, with 11 bases lining up with TRBD2. CDR3 length: 15 residues. Trimming at V came to 6 bases and at J to 2 bases, leaving 3 bases not matched to a gene. The CDR3 is CASSISGRAYNEQFF. Written as DNA, the CDR3 is TGTGCCAGCAGCATTAGCGGGAGGGCCTACAATGAGCAGTTCTTC.

The V gene is TRBV5-1, the J gene TRBJ2-3; 10 bases are a match to TRBD1. V was pared by 0 bases and J by 4 bases, with 2 bases of the junction left unmatched. Germline CDR1 reads SGHRS; CDR2 reads YFSETQ. The CDR3 totals 15 residues. CDR3 residues: CASSLATGGPDTQYF. The CDR3 nucleotides are TGCGCCAGCAGCTTGGCGACAGGGGGCCCAGATACGCAGTATTTT.